This T cell receptor (beta chain) stems from a study of immune evolution from preneoplasia to lung adenocarcinoma. Findings and limits, study-wide: Top clone frequencies peaked in normal lung, apparently declining through invasive adenocarcinoma. Normal lung had highest clonality; later lesions appeared denser, more diverse.

The CDR3 length is 14 residues. Between the trimmed V and J ends, which lost 4 bases and 6 bases, there was a span of 13 bases. Germline-derived CDR1 and CDR2 are MNHEY and SMNVEV (reference sequence). On this clone: Its antigen is unidentified.

Between 2014 and 2017, patients underwent resection in Japan or China. TCRdb's table, derived via immunoSEQ multiplex PCR, lists solely in-frame clones and lacks some. The sample holds 7,400 or so clones, around 80% seen once. The chain employs TRBV27 and TRBJ1-5; tentative D call: TRBD1 (5 bases). The receptor was isolated from a person aged 65-85 years with lung adenocarcinoma. Specimen: FFPE adjacent normal lung tissue. Here the CDR3 reads CASSSQGGVQPQHF. The CDR3 DNA reads as TGTGCCAGCAGTTCCCAGGGAGGGGTTCAGCCCCAGCATTTT.